This TCR beta chain was recorded in a study of T-cell reconstitution after alpha-beta-depleted transplantation in children. Study observations and caveats: Surviving recipient T cells and thymic progenitors accounted for the high day-60 TCRbeta diversity observed in some patients. Expanded clones from the graft, numbering several hundred, reportedly supplied alpha-beta T cells about two months after transplant. Fresh T-cell production supplied most of the T-cell counts and diversity seen one year after transplant.

The CDR3 length is 17 residues. The V gene end was trimmed by 0 bases and the J gene end by 5 bases; junction bases not matched to a gene: 13. Germline V gives CDR1 ENHRY, CDR2 SYGVKD. This clonotype was recorded at least ten times. Its antigen is currently unknown. Unique molecular identifiers were incorporated when the TCRbeta library was constructed. TCRdb re-analysed the PCR reads in MiXCR, keeping a single row per CDR3 protein. The sample records about 870,000 distinct CDR3 sequences, approximately 15% being singletons. The specimen was PBMCs, mostly from graft donor cells, collected 360 days after TCRalphabeta/CD19-depleted stem cell transplant. The clonotype originates from a male patient between 5 and 17 years old who had a stem cell transplant for acute lymphoblastic leukemia, so the T cells may come from the graft donor. This chain joins TRBV10-3 and TRBJ2-7, with 7 bases aligning to TRBD2. The CDR3 DNA reads TGTGCCATCAGTGAGTCGAGATTGGGAGGGAAGGTTGACGAGCAGTACTTC. Translated, it gives CAISESRLGGKVDEQYF.